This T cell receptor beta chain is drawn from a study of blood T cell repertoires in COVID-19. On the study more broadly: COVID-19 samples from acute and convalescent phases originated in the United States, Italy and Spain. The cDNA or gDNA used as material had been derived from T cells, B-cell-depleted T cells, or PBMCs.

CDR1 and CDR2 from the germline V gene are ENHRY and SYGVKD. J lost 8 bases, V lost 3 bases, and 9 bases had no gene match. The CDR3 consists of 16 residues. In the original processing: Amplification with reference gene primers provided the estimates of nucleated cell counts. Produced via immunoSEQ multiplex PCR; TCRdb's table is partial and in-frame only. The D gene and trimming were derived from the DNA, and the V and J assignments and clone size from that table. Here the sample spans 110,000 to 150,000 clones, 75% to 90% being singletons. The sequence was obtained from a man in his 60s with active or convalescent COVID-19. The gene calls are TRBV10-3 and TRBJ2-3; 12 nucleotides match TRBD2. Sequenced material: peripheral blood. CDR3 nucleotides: TGTGCCATCAGTGACAAACCTAGCGGGGGGGCCTCTACGCAGTATTTT. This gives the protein CAISDKPSGGASTQYF.